This T cell receptor (beta chain) appears in the sequencing data of a study of T cells in narcolepsy. The study, taken as a whole, reports: Same-patient CSF and blood CD4+ T cell clonotypes included HCRT-specific and TRIB2-specific autoreactive ones. Healthy controls reportedly lacked the autoreactive clonotypes serially found in patients' blood.

Libraries were prepared by immunoSEQ multiplex PCR; TCRdb keeps only in-frame clonotypes and omits some of them. The sample gives about 40,000 clones, approximately 88% of which show up once; roughly 1.3% is in the top ten. After removal of 5 bases from V and 1 base from J, the junction contained 7 bases not matched to a gene. Per germline, CDR1 GTSNPN and CDR2 SVGIG (reference sequence). This CDR3 has 14 amino acids. With regard to this clone: What it binds is not known.

The V gene is TRBV30, the J gene TRBJ2-5; TRBD2 matches 7 bases. The sequence came from a human donor with narcolepsy. The sequenced sample consisted of CD45RA- memory CD4+ T cells from PBMCs. The CDR3 protein is CAWSGGGGQETQYF. CDR3 DNA: TGTGCCTGGTCAGGCGGCGGGGGCCAAGAGACCCAGTACTTC.